The text below deals with one T cell receptor beta chain. As yet, its antigen is unknown. The source of the sample is a study of cytomegalovirus exposure and HLA in healthy donors. Germline CDR1 and CDR2: SGHRS and YFSETQ. The CDR3 extends over 17 amino acids. V lost 4 bases to trimming and J lost 7 bases; unmatched junction nucleotides: 9. The PCR ran on 60 Vbeta and 13 Jbeta primers. Produced via immunoSEQ multiplex PCR; TCRdb's table is partial and in-frame only. The sample yields fewer than 200,000 clones, approximately 78% seen once. Broader study findings: Equally common other TCR beta chains were less clonally expanded than HLA-associated ones, a later analysis found. Rare TCR sequences dominated, though some public TCRs recurred in many donors.

All donors participated as healthy donors of bone marrow. Sequencing used PBMCs. V gene TRBV5-1 combines with J gene TRBJ2-1; the match to TRBD2 covers 15 bases. The sequence was obtained from a girl aged 2 to 9 in good health and CMV-seropositive. The CDR3 bases are TGCGCCAGCAGCGACGGACTAGCGGGAGGGCCAGGAAATGAGCAGTTCTTC. It translates to CASSDGLAGGPGNEQFF.